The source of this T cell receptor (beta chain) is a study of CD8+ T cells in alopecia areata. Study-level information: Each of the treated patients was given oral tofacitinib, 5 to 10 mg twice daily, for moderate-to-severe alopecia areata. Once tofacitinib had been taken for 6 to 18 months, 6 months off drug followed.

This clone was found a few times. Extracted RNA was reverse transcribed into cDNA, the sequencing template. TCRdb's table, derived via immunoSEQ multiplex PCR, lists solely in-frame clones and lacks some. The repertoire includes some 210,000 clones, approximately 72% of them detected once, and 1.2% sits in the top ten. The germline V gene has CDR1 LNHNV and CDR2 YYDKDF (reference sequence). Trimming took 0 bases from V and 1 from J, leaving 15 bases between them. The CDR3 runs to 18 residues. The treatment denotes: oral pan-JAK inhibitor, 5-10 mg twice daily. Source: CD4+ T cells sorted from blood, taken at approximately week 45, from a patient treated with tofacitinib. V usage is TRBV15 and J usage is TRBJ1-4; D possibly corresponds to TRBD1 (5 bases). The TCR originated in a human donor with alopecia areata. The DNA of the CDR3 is TGTGCCACCAGCAGAGATTTACAGGCGGCAGTAACTAATGAAAAACTGTTTTTT. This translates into CATSRDLQAAVTNEKLFF.